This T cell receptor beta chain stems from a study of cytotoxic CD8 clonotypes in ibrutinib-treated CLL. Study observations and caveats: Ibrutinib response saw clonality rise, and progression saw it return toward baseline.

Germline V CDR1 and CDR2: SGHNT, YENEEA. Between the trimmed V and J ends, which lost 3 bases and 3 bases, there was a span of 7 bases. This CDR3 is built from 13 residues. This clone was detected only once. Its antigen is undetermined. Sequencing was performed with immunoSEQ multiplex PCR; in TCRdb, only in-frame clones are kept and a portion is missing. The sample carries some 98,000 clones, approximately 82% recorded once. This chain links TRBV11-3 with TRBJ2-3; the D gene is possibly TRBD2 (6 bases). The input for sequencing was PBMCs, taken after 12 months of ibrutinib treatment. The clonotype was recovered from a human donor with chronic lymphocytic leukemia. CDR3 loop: CASSFGGTDTQYF. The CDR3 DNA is TGTGCCAGCAGCTTCGGGGGAACAGATACGCAGTATTTT.